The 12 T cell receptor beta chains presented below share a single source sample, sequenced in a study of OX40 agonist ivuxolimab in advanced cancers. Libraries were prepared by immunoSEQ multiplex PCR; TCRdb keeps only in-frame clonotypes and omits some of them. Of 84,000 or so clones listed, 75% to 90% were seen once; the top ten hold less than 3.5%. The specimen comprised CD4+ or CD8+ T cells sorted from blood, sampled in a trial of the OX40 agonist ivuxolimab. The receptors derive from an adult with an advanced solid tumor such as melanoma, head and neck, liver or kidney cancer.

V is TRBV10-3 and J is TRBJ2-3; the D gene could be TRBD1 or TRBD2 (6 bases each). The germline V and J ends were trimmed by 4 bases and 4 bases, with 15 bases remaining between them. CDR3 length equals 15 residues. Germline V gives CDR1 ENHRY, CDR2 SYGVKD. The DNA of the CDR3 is TGTGCCATCAGTGCGCGGGCAGGGGAGGCAGATACGCAGTATTTT. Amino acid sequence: CAISARAGEADTQYF.

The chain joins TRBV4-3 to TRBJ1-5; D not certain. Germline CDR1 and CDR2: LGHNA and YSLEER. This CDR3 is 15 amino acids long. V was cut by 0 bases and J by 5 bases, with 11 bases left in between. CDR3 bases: TGCGCCAGCAGCCAAGACCGGAGACCGGATCAGCCCCAGCATTTT. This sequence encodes CASSQDRRPDQPQHF.

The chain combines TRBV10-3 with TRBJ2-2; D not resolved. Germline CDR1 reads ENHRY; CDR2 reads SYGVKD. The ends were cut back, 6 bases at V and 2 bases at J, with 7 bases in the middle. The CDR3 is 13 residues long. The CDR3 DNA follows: TGTGCCATCAGCCAGATAAACACCGGGGAGCTGTTTTTT. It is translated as CAISQINTGELFF.

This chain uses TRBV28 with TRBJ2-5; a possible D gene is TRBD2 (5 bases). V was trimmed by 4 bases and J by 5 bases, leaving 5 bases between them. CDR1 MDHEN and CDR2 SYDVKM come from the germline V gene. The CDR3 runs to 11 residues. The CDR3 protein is CASSWRETQYF. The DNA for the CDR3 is TGTGCCAGCAGTTGGAGGGAGACCCAGTACTTC. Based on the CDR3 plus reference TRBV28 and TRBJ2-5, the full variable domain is DVKVTQSSRYLVKRTGEKVFLECVQDMDHENMFWYRQDPGLGLRLIYFSYDVKMKEKGDIPEGYSVSREKKERFSLILESASTNQTSMYLCASSWRETQYFGPGTRLLVL.

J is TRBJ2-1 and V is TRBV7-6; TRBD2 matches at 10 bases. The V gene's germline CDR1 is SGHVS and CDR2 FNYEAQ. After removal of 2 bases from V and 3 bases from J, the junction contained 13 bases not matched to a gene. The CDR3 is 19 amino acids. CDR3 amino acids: CASSLPATYLAGDYNEQFF. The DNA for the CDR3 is TGTGCCAGCAGCTTACCAGCTACCTATCTAGCGGGGGACTACAATGAGCAGTTCTTC.

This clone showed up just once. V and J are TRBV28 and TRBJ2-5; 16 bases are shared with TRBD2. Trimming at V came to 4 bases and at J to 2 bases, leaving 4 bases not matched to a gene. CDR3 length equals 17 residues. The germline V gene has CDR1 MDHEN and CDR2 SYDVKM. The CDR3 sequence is CASSSPGLAGGQETQYF. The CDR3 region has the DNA TGTGCCAGCAGTTCACCGGGACTAGCGGGGGGGCAAGAGACCCAGTACTTC. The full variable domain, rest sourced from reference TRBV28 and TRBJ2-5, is DVKVTQSSRYLVKRTGEKVFLECVQDMDHENMFWYRQDPGLGLRLIYFSYDVKMKEKGDIPEGYSVSREKKERFSLILESASTNQTSMYLCASSSPGLAGGQETQYFGPGTRLLVL.

CDR3 amino acids: CATGEEDEKLFF. CDR3 bases: TGTGCCACGGGAGAGGAGGATGAAAAACTGTTTTTT. V is TRBV2 and J is TRBJ1-4; the D is unclear. This CDR3 contains 12 residues. CDR1 is SNHLY and CDR2 is FYNNEI in the germline V gene. V was shortened by 10 bases and J by 6 bases, with 12 bases between the two germline ends.

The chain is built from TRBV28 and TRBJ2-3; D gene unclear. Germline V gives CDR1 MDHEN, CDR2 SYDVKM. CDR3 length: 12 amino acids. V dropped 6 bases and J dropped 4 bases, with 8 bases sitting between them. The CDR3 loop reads CASSAQSDTQYF. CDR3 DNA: TGTGCCAGCAGCGCCCAGTCAGATACGCAGTATTTT.

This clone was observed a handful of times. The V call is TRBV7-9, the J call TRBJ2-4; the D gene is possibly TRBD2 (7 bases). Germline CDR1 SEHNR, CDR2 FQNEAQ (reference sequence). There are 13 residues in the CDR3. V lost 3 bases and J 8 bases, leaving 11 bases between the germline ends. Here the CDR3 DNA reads TGTGCCAGCAGCTTCACGGGGGGCGACATTCAGTACTTC. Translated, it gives CASSFTGGDIQYF.

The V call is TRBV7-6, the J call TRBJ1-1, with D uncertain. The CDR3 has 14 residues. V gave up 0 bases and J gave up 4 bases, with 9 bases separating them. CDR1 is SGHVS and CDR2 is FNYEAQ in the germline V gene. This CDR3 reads CASSLAFRGTEAFF. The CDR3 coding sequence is TGTGCCAGCAGCTTAGCCTTCCGGGGCACTGAAGCTTTCTTT. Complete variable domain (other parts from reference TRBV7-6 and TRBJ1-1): GAGVSQSPRYKVTKRGQDVALRCDPISGHVSLYWYRQALGQGPEFLTYFNYEAQQDKSGLPNDRFSAERPEGSISTLTIQRTEQRDSAMYRCASSLAFRGTEAFFGQGTRLTVV.

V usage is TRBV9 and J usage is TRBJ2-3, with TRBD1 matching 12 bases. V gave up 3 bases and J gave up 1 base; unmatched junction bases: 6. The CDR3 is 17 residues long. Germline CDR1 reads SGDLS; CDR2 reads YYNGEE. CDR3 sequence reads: CASSGGTGGFRTDTQYF. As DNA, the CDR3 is TGTGCCAGCAGCGGCGGGACAGGGGGCTTCCGCACAGATACGCAGTATTTT.

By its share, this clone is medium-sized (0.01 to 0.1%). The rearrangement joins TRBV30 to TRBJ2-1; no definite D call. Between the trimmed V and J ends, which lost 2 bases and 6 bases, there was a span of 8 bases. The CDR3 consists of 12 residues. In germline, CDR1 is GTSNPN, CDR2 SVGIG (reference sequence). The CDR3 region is CAWSKRRNEQFF. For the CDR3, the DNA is TGTGCCTGGAGTAAAAGGCGCAATGAGCAGTTCTTC.